The table lists the clone carrying this T cell receptor (beta chain) with a count of one. Its specificity is not known. Using immunoSEQ multiplex PCR, the repertoire was profiled, and TCRdb retains in-frame clones only, with some absent. The data show some 140,000 clones, 86% seen once. This sample is drawn from a study of cytomegalovirus exposure and HLA in healthy donors. Study summary: The roughly 670 first-cohort repertoires shared a platform with the 130 or so validation repertoires, as reported in a later analysis.

General observations from the study: The tendency of first-cohort TCR clusters to co-occur in the 110 or so validation repertoires emerged from a later analysis.

V was clipped by 0 bases and J by 7 bases, with 4 bases between them. Germline loops: CDR1 SQVTM, CDR2 ANQGSEA. The CDR3 is made up of 11 amino acids. The receptor was derived from a human donor in good health. Sequencing input: PBMCs. The V and J genes are TRBV29-1 and TRBJ2-1; D ambiguous. Here the CDR3 DNA reads TGCAGCGTTGAAGATCGGAATGAGCAGTTCTTC. Encoded protein: CSVEDRNEQFF.